This record looks at one T cell receptor (beta chain) sequence and its context. The sample originates from a study of blood T cell repertoires in COVID-19. About the study: COVID-19 samples collected from the United States, Italy and Spain covered acute and convalescent phases. The cDNA or gDNA used as material had been derived from T cells, B-cell-depleted T cells, or PBMCs.

In the original analysis: Reference gene primer amplification in the assay estimated nucleated cell counts. Repertoires were generated with immunoSEQ multiplex PCR, while TCRdb's copy carries only in-frame clones and drops some. V and J calls and clone size come straight from that table; D and trimming were deduced from the DNA. This table has 350,000 or so clones, more than 70% appearing once. The CDR3 is made up of 17 amino acids. CDR1 is SGDLS and CDR2 is YYNGEE in the germline V gene. Trimming at V came to 4 bases and at J to 0 bases, leaving 9 bases not matched to a gene. This TCR was sampled from a woman under 40 with COVID-19, enrolled during active disease. The sample consisted of peripheral blood. The V and J genes are TRBV9 and TRBJ1-2, with TRBD1 identical over 10 bases. The CDR3 protein is CASSSTPGQGTNYGYTF. For the CDR3, the DNA is TGTGCCAGCAGCTCGACGCCGGGACAGGGGACTAACTATGGCTACACCTTC.